Below, 6 T cell receptor beta chains from the same sample are listed, as sequenced in a study of blood T cell repertoires in COVID-19. Generated by immunoSEQ multiplex PCR, the TCRdb table keeps only in-frame clones and is missing some. In the table there are about 97,000 clones, approximately 82% of which are singletons. The sample taken for sequencing was peripheral blood. Receptors were obtained from a man aged 65-85 years with acute or convalescent COVID-19.

This chain joins TRBV6-4 and TRBJ1-4; a possible D gene is TRBD1 (6 bases). The CDR3 consists of 15 residues. The V gene's germline CDR1 is MRHNA and CDR2 SNTAGT. V lost 9 bases, J lost 8 bases, and 22 bases lay in between. The CDR3 spells CASRKSGAGQEKLFF. The CDR3 nucleotides read TGTGCCAGTCGAAAGTCAGGGGCCGGTCAGGAAAAACTGTTTTTT.

This clone has more than one count but fewer than ten. The V gene is TRBV20-1, the J gene TRBJ2-1; D is ambiguous. This CDR3 comprises 11 residues. From germline, CDR1 is DFQATT and CDR2 SNEGSKA (reference sequence). V lost 3 bases and J 9 bases, leaving 9 bases between the germline ends. DNA for the CDR3: TGCAGTGCTAGTTGGAGAGGTGAGCAGTTCTTC. It yields the protein CSASWRGEQFF.

The chain links TRBV10-3 to TRBJ2-1, with D tentatively TRBD2 (6 bases). The length of the CDR3 is 16 residues. Germline CDR1 ENHRY, CDR2 SYGVKD. V was trimmed by 5 bases and J by 3 bases, leaving 17 bases between them. The CDR3 DNA follows: TGTGCCATCAGTAGGAACGTGTTGGGGGGCTACAATGAGCAGTTCTTC. Protein: CAISRNVLGGYNEQFF.

In nucleotides, the CDR3 is TGTGCCAGCAGCTTAGCGGCCCACAGGTCTCCGCAGTATTTT. It codes for CASSLAAHRSPQYF. This chain links TRBV7-9 with TRBJ2-3, with D possibly matching TRBD1 (5 bases). The CDR3 has 14 residues. V was shortened by 0 bases and J by 10 bases, with 14 bases between the two germline ends. The germline V gene has CDR1 SEHNR and CDR2 FQNEAQ (reference sequence). The full variable domain, its missing parts supplied by reference TRBV7-9 and TRBJ2-3, is DTGVSQNPRHKITKRGQNVTFRCDPISEHNRLYWYRQTLGQGPEFLTYFQNEAQLEKSRLLSDRFSAERPKGSFSTLEIQRTEQGDSAMYLCASSLAAHRSPQYFGPGTRLTVL.

Details on this clone: The junction differs from germline at one of its ends, possibly a read error. The chain is built from TRBV7-7 and TRBJ2-1, with 7 bases that match TRBD2. Germline CDR1 SSHAT, CDR2 FNYEAQ (reference sequence). This CDR3 is 15 amino acids long. This chain's CDR3 is CASSPSQGRENEQFF. The DNA of the CDR3 is TGTGCTAGCAGCCCGAGCCAAGGGAGGGAGAATGAGCAGTTCTTC.

This chain uses TRBV9 with TRBJ1-5; D is perhaps TRBD1 (5 bases). Germline V gene sequence: CDR1 SGDLS, CDR2 YYNGEE. The CDR3 has 13 residues. V was clipped by 4 bases and J by 7 bases, with 12 bases between them. The CDR3 protein is CASSSHQGQPQHF. Here the CDR3 DNA reads TGTGCCAGCAGCTCCCATCAGGGCCAGCCCCAGCATTTT.